Sequencing of this T cell receptor (beta chain) was carried out in a study of OX40 agonist ivuxolimab in advanced cancers. Study results and caveats: Researchers did not establish what antigens the expanded peripheral T cells target.

Notes on this clone: Its antigen is as yet unknown.

This table comes from immunoSEQ multiplex PCR, and its TCRdb copy is limited to in-frame clones, with some not included. The table has fewer than 90,000 clones, about 85% seen once. Germline loops: CDR1 SGHTA, CDR2 FQGNSA. V was cut by 1 base and J by 12 bases, with 12 bases left in between. The CDR3 covers 13 residues. The source material was CD4+ or CD8+ T cells sorted from blood, sampled in a trial of the OX40 agonist ivuxolimab. The TCR was taken from an adult with an advanced solid tumor such as melanoma, head and neck, liver or kidney cancer. The J gene is TRBJ2-2, the V gene TRBV7-2; tentatively, D is TRBD2 (5 bases). The CDR3 DNA reads as TGTGCCAGCAGCTTAGTGGGAGTATCGAAGCTGTTTTTT. This codes for CASSLVGVSKLFF.